Presented here are 8 T cell receptor beta chains from one specimen sequenced in a study of STAT5B mutations in CD4+ large granular lymphocyte leukemia. Clones were sequenced by immunoSEQ multiplex PCR, and TCRdb holds only the in-frame ones, with some missing. This sample has approximately 24,000 clones, with around 79% found just once. Source material: CD4+ T cells from blood buffy coats. The receptors derive from a human donor in good health.

The rearrangement uses TRBV10-3 and TRBJ2-7; 8 positions match TRBD1. Germline CDR1 is ENHRY and CDR2 is SYGVKD. This CDR3 contains 12 residues. V was pared by 4 bases and J by 11 bases, with 7 bases of the junction left unmatched. CDR3 in DNA: TGTGCCATCAGTGCCCGACAGGGGCAAGAGTACTTC. Translation gives CAISARQGQEYF.

V gene TRBV19 combines with J gene TRBJ2-7; the D gene is possibly TRBD1 (6 bases). V shed 6 bases and J shed 5 bases, with 14 bases lying between them. The germline CDR1 and CDR2 sequences are LNHDA and SQIVND (reference sequence). The CDR3 is made up of 13 amino acids. The CDR3 sequence is CASSQQGPHEQYF. CDR3 in DNA: TGTGCCAGTAGCCAACAGGGTCCCCACGAGCAGTACTTC.

The chain couples TRBV15 to TRBJ2-6; D call uncertain. Germline CDR1 is LNHNV and CDR2 is YYDKDF (reference sequence). This CDR3 comprises 13 residues. V was cut by 8 bases and J by 2 bases, with 7 bases left in between. CDR3 protein: CATHLTGANVLTF. CDR3 sequence (DNA): TGTGCCACCCATCTAACTGGGGCCAACGTCCTGACTTTC.

The chain employs TRBV2 and TRBJ2-2, with D possibly TRBD1 on 6 matching bases. The CDR3 runs to 14 residues. Deletions cut 7 bases from V and 4 bases from J, with 13 bases between. Germline CDR1 SNHLY, CDR2 FYNNEI. The CDR3 here is CASTAQGFTGELFF. The CDR3 nucleotides are TGTGCCAGCACGGCCCAGGGGTTCACCGGGGAGCTGTTTTTT.

CDR3 DNA sequence: TGTGCCAGCAGCTCAACAACAGGGGCGGTCGCACCCCTCCACTTT. Protein product: CASSSTTGAVAPLHF. This rearrangement joins TRBV7-2 to TRBJ1-6; 7 bases line up with TRBD1. Trimming cost V 4 bases and J 11 bases; bases outside gene matches: 11. The germline V gene has CDR1 SGHTA and CDR2 FQGNSA. This CDR3 region has 15 residues.

The chain recombines TRBV7-9 with TRBJ2-7; D may be TRBD1 (6 bases). The V end lost 0 bases, the J end lost 9 bases, and 12 bases lay between the germline ends. There are 13 residues in the CDR3. Germline V gives CDR1 SEHNR, CDR2 FQNEAQ (reference sequence). DNA for the CDR3: TGTGCCAGCAGCTTAGCACAGGGCGTGCGGCAGTACTTC. Residues: CASSLAQGVRQYF.

This chain links TRBV11-2 with TRBJ2-2, with D possibly being TRBD2 (6 bases). V dropped 2 bases and J dropped 5 bases, with 12 bases sitting between them. Germline CDR1 reads SGHAT; CDR2 reads FQNNGV. The CDR3 has 15 residues. Here the CDR3 reads CASSLIRGRTGELFF. In DNA, the CDR3 is TGTGCCAGCAGCTTAATTCGAGGGAGGACCGGGGAGCTGTTTTTT.

This clone was observed once. V usage is TRBV19 and J usage is TRBJ2-2; D is undetermined. The CDR3 length is 14 residues. V was pared by 4 bases and J by 1 base, with 7 bases between. Germline lookup yields CDR1 LNHDA and CDR2 SQIVND (reference sequence). The CDR3 loop reads CASSNSQNTGELFF. The CDR3 region has the DNA TGTGCCAGTAGTAATTCACAGAACACCGGGGAGCTGTTTTTT.